These 5 T cell receptor beta chains originate from one sample sequenced in a study of T cell repertoires in cytomegalovirus infection. TCRdb reprocessed the reads via MiXCR and lists one record per CDR3 protein. The table has fewer than 550,000 distinct CDR3 sequences, around 10% seen once. The sequenced sample was PBMCs. The receptors derive from a human donor in good health (CMV status not recorded). Some clones in this sample may be carry-over from other donors' samples.

The sample holds many counts of this clonotype. The chain uses TRBV7-6 and TRBJ2-5, with 9 nucleotides matching TRBD2. V lost 6 bases, J lost 2 bases, and 7 bases stayed unmatched. The CDR3 sequence is 15 residues long. CDR1 is SGHVS, CDR2 FNYEAQ, per germline. CDR3 loop: CASSRLAVVQETQYF. The CDR3, as DNA: TGTGCCAGCAGTAGACTAGCGGTCGTACAAGAGACCCAGTACTTC.

This clonotype was seen repeatedly, ten times or more. V usage is TRBV2 and J usage is TRBJ2-5, with D tentatively TRBD2 (5 bases). The CDR3 contains 12 residues. CDR1 is SNHLY, CDR2 FYNNEI, per germline. V was cut by 7 bases and J by 6 bases, with 12 bases left in between. The CDR3 DNA reads TGTGCCAGCACGGAAACCGGGAAGACCCAGTACTTC. This sequence encodes CASTETGKTQYF.

This clonotype was counted at least ten times. The genes are TRBV2 and TRBJ1-4, with D possibly TRBD1 on 6 matching bases. Germline V CDR1 and CDR2: SNHLY, FYNNEI. The CDR3 contains 16 residues. The V end was cut by 4 bases, the J end by 8 bases, with 20 bases between. The DNA for the CDR3 is TGTGCCAGCAGTGCCCCGAGGGGGGGGTTGTTGGAAAAACTGTTTTTT. Translation: CASSAPRGGLLEKLFF.

The chain links TRBV2 to TRBJ2-7; 10 bases match TRBD2. CDR1 and CDR2 from the germline V gene are SNHLY and FYNNEI. This CDR3 is built from 15 residues. V shed 4 bases, J shed 2 bases, and the junction held 5 bases outside the gene matches. CDR3 nucleotide sequence: TGTGCCAGCAGTGCATTAGCGGGAGGACCCTACGAGCAGTACTTC. Protein product: CASSALAGGPYEQYF.

This CDR3 reads CASSYTGTSGSAEQFF. In nucleotides, the CDR3 is TGCGCCAGCAGCTACACCGGGACTAGCGGGAGTGCTGAGCAGTTCTTC. This rearrangement joins TRBV5-1 to TRBJ2-1; 14 nucleotides agree with TRBD2. Germline V lookup: CDR1 SGHRS, CDR2 YFSETQ. V lost 3 bases and J lost 9; bases outside the gene matches: 8. The CDR3 covers 16 residues.